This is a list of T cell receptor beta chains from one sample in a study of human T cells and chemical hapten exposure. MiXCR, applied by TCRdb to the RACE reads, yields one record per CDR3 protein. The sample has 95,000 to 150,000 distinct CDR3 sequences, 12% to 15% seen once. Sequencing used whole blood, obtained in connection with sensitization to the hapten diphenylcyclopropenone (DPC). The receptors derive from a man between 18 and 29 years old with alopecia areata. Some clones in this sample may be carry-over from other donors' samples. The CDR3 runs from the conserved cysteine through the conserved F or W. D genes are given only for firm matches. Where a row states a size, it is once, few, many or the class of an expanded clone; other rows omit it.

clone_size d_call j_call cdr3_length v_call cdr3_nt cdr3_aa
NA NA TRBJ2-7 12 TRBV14 TGTGCCAGCAGCCAAGTCCCCTACGAGCAGTACTTC CASSQVPYEQYF
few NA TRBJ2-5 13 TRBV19 TGTGCCAGTAGGGCGCCCCGCCAAGAGACCCAGTACTTC CASRAPRQETQYF
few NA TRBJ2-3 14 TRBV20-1 TGCAGTGCTAGGGATTGGGGGAACACAGATACGCAGTATTTT CSARDWGNTDTQYF
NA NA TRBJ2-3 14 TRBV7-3 TGTGCCAGCAGCATACCGGGAGTCAGCGATACGCAGTATTTT CASSIPGVSDTQYF
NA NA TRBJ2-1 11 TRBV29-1 TGCAGCGTTGCACTGCGCCATGAGCAGTTCTTC CSVALRHEQFF
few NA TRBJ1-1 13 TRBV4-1 TGCGCCAGCAGCCTTACAGGGACGGCTGAAGCTTTCTTT CASSLTGTAEAFF
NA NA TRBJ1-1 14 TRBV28 TGTGCCAGCAGTTTGGGGGACACCTACACTGAAGCTTTCTTT CASSLGDTYTEAFF
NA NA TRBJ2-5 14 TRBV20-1 TGCAGTGCTAGAGATGCGCGGCTTCAAGAGACCCAGTACTTC CSARDARLQETQYF
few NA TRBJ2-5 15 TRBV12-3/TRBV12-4 TGTGCCAGCAGTTTCGGGACCGCCTTCCAAGAGACCCAGTACTTC CASSFGTAFQETQYF
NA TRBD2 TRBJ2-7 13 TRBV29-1 TGCAGCGTGGGGGGGACTGAGACCTACGAGCAGTACTTC CSVGGTETYEQYF
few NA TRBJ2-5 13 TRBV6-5 TGTGCCAGCAGCTTCGGAGGGGAAGAGACCCAGTACTTC CASSFGGEETQYF
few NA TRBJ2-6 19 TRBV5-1 TGCGCCAGCAGCGTACTTAACAGGGTGGTGGCCTCTGGGGCCAACGTCCTGACTTTC CASSVLNRVVASGANVLTF
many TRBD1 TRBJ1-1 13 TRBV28 TGTGCCAGCAGTTTGCCTTGGACAGGTGAAGCTTTCTTT CASSLPWTGEAFF
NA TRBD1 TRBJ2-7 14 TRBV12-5 TGTGCTAGTGGCTCCGGGACAGGGGCCTACGAGCAGTACTTC CASGSGTGAYEQYF
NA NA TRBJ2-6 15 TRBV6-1 TGTGCCAGCAGCCCCGGGCTCTCTGGGGCCAACGTCCTGACTTTC CASSPGLSGANVLTF
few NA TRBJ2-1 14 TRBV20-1 TGCAGTGCTAGTCCTGGAGGGTGGGGGAATGAGCAGTTCTTC CSASPGGWGNEQFF
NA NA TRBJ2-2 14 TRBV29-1 TGCAGCGCTCAGGAGGGATCGGACACCGGGGAGCTGTTTTTT CSAQEGSDTGELFF
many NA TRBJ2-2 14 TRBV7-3 TGTGCCAGCAGCGTAGACAGGAACACCGGGGAGCTGTTTTTT CASSVDRNTGELFF
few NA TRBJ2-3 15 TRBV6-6 TGTGCCAGCAGGCCCACAGGGGAGGGCACAGATACGCAGTATTTT CASRPTGEGTDTQYF
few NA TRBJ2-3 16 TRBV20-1 TGCAGTGCACCAAGAACGACCTACAGGAACACAGATACGCAGTATTTT CSAPRTTYRNTDTQYF
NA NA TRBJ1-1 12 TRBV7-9 TGTGCCAGCAGCTTAGGACCTCTTGAAGCTTTCTTT CASSLGPLEAFF
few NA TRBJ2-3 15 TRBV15 TGTGCCACCAGCAGAGAAGCAGCTAGCACAGATACGCAGTATTTT CATSREAASTDTQYF
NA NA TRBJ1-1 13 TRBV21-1 TGTGCCAGCAGCGCTCCCTCTAACACTGAAGCTTTCTTT CASSAPSNTEAFF
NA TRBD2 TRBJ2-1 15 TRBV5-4 TGTGCCAGCAGCCTGGAAGGACTAGCGGGGGATGAGCAGTTCTTC CASSLEGLAGDEQFF
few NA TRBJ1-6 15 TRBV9 TGTGCCAGCAGCGTAGCAGCGGGACATAATTCACCCCTCCACTTT CASSVAAGHNSPLHF
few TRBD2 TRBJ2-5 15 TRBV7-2 TGTGCCAGCAGCAAAACTAGCGGGGGACAAGAGACCCAGTACTTC CASSKTSGGQETQYF
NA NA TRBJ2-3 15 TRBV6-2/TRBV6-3 TGTGCCAGCAGTTACTCTGACAGGAGCTCCGATACGCAGTATTTT CASSYSDRSSDTQYF
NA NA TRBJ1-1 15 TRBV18 TGTGCCAGCTCACCGTCAAGGGCAGGGAACACTGAAGCTTTCTTT CASSPSRAGNTEAFF
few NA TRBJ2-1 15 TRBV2 TGTGCCAGCAGCGCAGACAGGTTCAACAAAAATGAGCAGTTCTTC CASSADRFNKNEQFF
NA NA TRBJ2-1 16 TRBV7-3 TGTGCCAGCAGCCTGGGGGGCAGGTTTCCCTACAATGAGCAGTTCTTC CASSLGGRFPYNEQFF
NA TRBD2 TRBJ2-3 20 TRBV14 TGTGCCAGCAGCCAACTTGACGGACTAGCGGGGATAGCTAGCACAGATACGCAGTATTTT CASSQLDGLAGIASTDTQYF
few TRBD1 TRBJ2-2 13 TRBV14 TGTGCCAGCAGACGGACAGGCACCGGGGAGCTGTTTTTT CASRRTGTGELFF
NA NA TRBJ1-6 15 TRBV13 TGTGCCAGCAGCTCCCGACAGGCGATTAATTCACCCCTCCACTTT CASSSRQAINSPLHF
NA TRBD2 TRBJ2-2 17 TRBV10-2 TGCGCCAGCAGGGGGGGACTACCCACCTCGAGGACCGGGGAGCTGTTTTTT CASRGGLPTSRTGELFF
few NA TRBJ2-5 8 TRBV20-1 TGCAGTGAGCGCCCCCCATACTTC CSERPPYF
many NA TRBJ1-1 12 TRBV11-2 TGTGCCAGCAGCTTGACAGGCACTGAAGCTTTCTTT CASSLTGTEAFF
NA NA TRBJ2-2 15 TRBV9 TGTGCCAGCAGCGCACTTAGGGCGAACACCGGGGAGCTGTTTTTT CASSALRANTGELFF
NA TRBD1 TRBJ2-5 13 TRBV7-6 TGTGCCAGCAGCCCTACTCGGACAGGGCGCGGGACCTTC CASSPTRTGRGTF
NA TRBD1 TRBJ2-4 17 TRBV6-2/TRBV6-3 TGTGCCAGCAGTTACCCGGGACAGGGTATAGCCAAAAACATTCAGTACTTC CASSYPGQGIAKNIQYF
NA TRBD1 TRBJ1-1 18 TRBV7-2 TGTGCCAGCAGGGATACCGGGACAGGGGGCTTTTCGGGGACTGAAGCTTTCTTT CASRDTGTGGFSGTEAFF
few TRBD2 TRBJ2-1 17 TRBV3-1 TGTGCCAGCAGAAGGTCCGGGAGGCTGGGGTTTTGGAATGAGCAGTTCTTC CASRRSGRLGFWNEQFF
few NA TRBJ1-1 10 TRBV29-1 TGCAGCGGAATGAACACTGAAGCTTTCTTT CSGMNTEAFF